This T cell receptor beta chain was identified in a study of T cell changes during pregnancy in multiple sclerosis. Germline V CDR1 and CDR2: SGHAT, FQNNGV. This CDR3 is built from 15 residues. Trimming at V came to 5 bases and at J to 1 base, leaving 3 bases not matched to a gene. Libraries were prepared by immunoSEQ multiplex PCR; TCRdb keeps only in-frame clonotypes and omits some of them. The sample has roughly 100,000 clones, around 91% seen once. This specimen consisted of peripheral blood, obtained after pregnancy. The gene calls are TRBV11-2 and TRBJ2-1, with 9 bases identical to TRBD2. The source is a female donor in good health, enrolled as a control in a pregnancy study. CDR3 protein: CASSRLAESYNEQFF. CDR3 bases: TGTGCCAGCAGCCGACTAGCGGAGTCCTACAATGAGCAGTTCTTC.